A selection of T cell receptor beta chains follows, all from one sample in a study of cytomegalovirus exposure and HLA in healthy donors. TCRdb keeps only in-frame clones here, not all; method: immunoSEQ multiplex PCR. Among 180,000 or so clones, more than 75% were seen once, and the ten largest hold roughly 2.5%. The sequencing sample was made of PBMCs. The receptors come from a woman aged 30 to 39 in good health and CMV-seropositive. Both conserved end residues are part of each CDR3. Fields, in order: CDR3 protein, clone size, J gene, V gene. Rows give clone size only sometimes, using once, few, many, or a class for an expanded clone.

CDR3: CASSPWTGGSDEQYF; size: -; J: TRBJ2-7; V: TRBV7-9
CDR3: CASSKSSGGLRDTQYF; size: -; J: TRBJ2-3; V: TRBV7-2
CDR3: CASSTSGTGAFF; size: once; J: TRBJ1-1; V: TRBV5-6
CDR3: CASSLAGVGETQYF; size: few; J: TRBJ2-5; V: TRBV5-4
CDR3: CASSPRSGGEGKLFF; size: -; J: TRBJ1-4; V: TRBV18
CDR3: CASSLDLSSYEQYF; size: -; J: TRBJ2-7; V: TRBV7-9
CDR3: CASSYKIAGGYEQYF; size: -; J: TRBJ2-7; V: TRBV6-6
CDR3: CASSPAGGPDTQYF; size: once; J: TRBJ2-3; V: TRBV27
CDR3: CASSPKGGRAKNIQYF; size: -; J: TRBJ2-4; V: TRBV7-9
CDR3: CASSGQGGELFF; size: -; J: TRBJ1-4; V: TRBV18
CDR3: CASSLALASGETQYF; size: -; J: TRBJ2-5; V: TRBV7-2
CDR3: CASSKNRGTNEKLFF; size: -; J: TRBJ1-4; V: TRBV27
CDR3: CASNEGTATYEQYF; size: -; J: TRBJ2-7; V: TRBV13
CDR3: CASSSGQGDYEKLFF; size: -; J: TRBJ1-4; V: TRBV27
CDR3: CASRLQGGEKLFF; size: -; J: TRBJ1-4; V: TRBV6-1
CDR3: CASSGPGMVRNTIYF; size: once; J: TRBJ1-3; V: TRBV28
CDR3: CASSPWDRGTDTQYF; size: -; J: TRBJ2-3; V: TRBV7-9
CDR3: CASSFTGGKYGYTF; size: -; J: TRBJ1-2; V: TRBV5-1
CDR3: CASSGVEGSWSDTQYF; size: -; J: TRBJ2-3; V: TRBV25-1
CDR3: CASSLARGQGAGEATQYF; size: -; J: TRBJ2-5; V: TRBV5-1
CDR3: CASSTSGGWGDTEAFF; size: -; J: TRBJ1-1; V: TRBV19
CDR3: CASTGGGAGELFF; size: -; J: TRBJ2-2; V: TRBV2
CDR3: CASNGQENTEAFF; size: -; J: TRBJ1-1; V: TRBV5-4
CDR3: CASSLSYGGGVADTQYF; size: -; J: TRBJ2-3; V: TRBV28